This T cell receptor beta chain was captured by sequencing in a study of response to subunit inactivated influenza vaccine. Study results and limitations: It was the authors' suggestion that each seasonal influenza vaccination recruits few new T cells.

This clonotype was observed many times. Antigen unknown. CDR3 length: 13 amino acids. V lost 2 bases to trimming and J lost 8 bases, with 12 bases between them. Germline V gene lookup returns CDR1 MNHEY and CDR2 SVGEGT. MiXCR was run by TCRdb on the RT-PCR reads, yielding one entry per CDR3 protein. The sample includes 280,000 or so distinct CDR3 sequences, around a fifth of them seen just once. The rearrangement joins TRBV6-2 or TRBV6-3 to TRBJ1-2; D is undetermined. The source was PBMCs from blood, collected less than 22 months after vaccination. The receptor comes from a man between 50 and 70 years old who received an inactivated influenza vaccine. Here the CDR3 reads CASSYTAAGGYTF. The CDR3 region has the DNA TGTGCCAGCAGTTACACGGCAGCCGGAGGCTACACCTTC.